In its sample, the clone carrying this T cell receptor (beta chain) was seen a few times. The data originate from a study of blood T cell repertoires in COVID-19. Study-wide background: Material from acute and convalescent COVID-19 was sourced from the United States, Italy and Spain. T cells, B-cell-depleted T cells, or PBMCs provided the cDNA or gDNA that served as material.

Authors' analysis steps: Nucleated cell number was recorded as an estimate derived from reference gene primer amplification. Only in-frame clones appear in the TCRdb table, and some are missing; sequencing was by immunoSEQ multiplex PCR. V and J calls and clone size follow that table, whereas D and trimming were derived from the DNA. The data hold 130,000 or so clones, with about 80% observed a single time. V gave up 2 bases and J gave up 1 base; unmatched junction bases: 4. There are 16 residues in the CDR3. Germline V gives CDR1 MNHEY, CDR2 SVGAGI. The specimen sequenced was peripheral blood. The genes are TRBV6-5 and TRBJ2-2; 7 positions match TRBD1. This sequence originates from a human donor in a cohort sampled during active COVID-19. CDR3 sequence: CASSYRTGRNTGELFF. The CDR3 DNA is TGTGCCAGCAGTTACCGGACAGGTCGGAACACCGGGGAGCTGTTTTTT.